This TCR beta chain was found in a study of immune evolution from preneoplasia to lung adenocarcinoma. Across the study: HLA loss of heterozygosity: less than 9% AIS, about 15% MIA, around 35% ADC, none AAH. Study conclusions and caveats: Top clone frequencies peaked in normal lung, apparently declining through invasive adenocarcinoma. Later-stage lesions seemingly showed higher T cell density and diversity than normal lung.

For this clone: The antigen is not known.

The data were produced by immunoSEQ multiplex PCR, yet TCRdb's version contains in-frame clones alone and is incomplete. The table includes about 6,900 clones, 75% to 85% detected once. From germline, CDR1 is MNHEY and CDR2 SVGAGI. The CDR3 covers 13 residues. The V end lost 5 bases, the J end lost 1 base, and 8 bases lay between the germline ends. This clonotype originated in a person in their 40s with lung adenocarcinoma. The sample taken for sequencing was FFPE invasive lung adenocarcinoma tissue. V gene TRBV6-5 combines with J gene TRBJ1-1, with a weak D call TRBD1 (5 bases). CDR3 amino acids: CASSMGRNTEAFF. Here the CDR3 DNA reads TGTGCCAGCAGTATGGGACGGAACACTGAAGCTTTCTTT.